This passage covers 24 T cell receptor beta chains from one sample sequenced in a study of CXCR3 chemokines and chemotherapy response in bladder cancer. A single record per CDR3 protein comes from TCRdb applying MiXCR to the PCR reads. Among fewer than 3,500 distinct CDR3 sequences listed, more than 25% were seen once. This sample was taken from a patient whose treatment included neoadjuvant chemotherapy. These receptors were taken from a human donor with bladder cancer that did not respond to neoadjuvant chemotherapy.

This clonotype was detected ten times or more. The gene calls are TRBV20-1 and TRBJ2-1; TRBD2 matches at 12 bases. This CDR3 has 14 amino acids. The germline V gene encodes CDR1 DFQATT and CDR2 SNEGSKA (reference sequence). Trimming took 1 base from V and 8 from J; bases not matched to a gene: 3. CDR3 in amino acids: CSARASGGAYEQFF. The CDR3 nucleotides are TGCAGTGCTAGAGCTAGCGGGGGGGCCTATGAGCAGTTCTTC.

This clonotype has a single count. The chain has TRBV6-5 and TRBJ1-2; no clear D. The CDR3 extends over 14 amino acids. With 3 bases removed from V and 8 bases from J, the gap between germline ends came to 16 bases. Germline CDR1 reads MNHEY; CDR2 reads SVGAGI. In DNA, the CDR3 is TGTGCCAGCAGTTATGCCCCTGGGATGGAGGGCTACACCTTC. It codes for CASSYAPGMEGYTF.

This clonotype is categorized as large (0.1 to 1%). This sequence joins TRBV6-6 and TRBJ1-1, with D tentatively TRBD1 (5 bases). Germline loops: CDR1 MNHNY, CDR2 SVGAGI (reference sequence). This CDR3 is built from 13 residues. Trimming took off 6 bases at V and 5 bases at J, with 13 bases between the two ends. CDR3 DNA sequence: TGTGCCAGCAGGTTAGGGGCGCGAACTGAAGCTTTCTTT. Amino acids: CASRLGARTEAFF.

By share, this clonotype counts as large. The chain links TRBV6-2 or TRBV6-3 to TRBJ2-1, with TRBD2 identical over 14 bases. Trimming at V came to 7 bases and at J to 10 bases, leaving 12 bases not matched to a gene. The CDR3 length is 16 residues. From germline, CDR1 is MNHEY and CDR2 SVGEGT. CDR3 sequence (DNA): TGTGCCAGCAAAATCAATCAGGGACTAGCGGGGGTGGAGCAGTTCTTC. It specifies CASKINQGLAGVEQFF.

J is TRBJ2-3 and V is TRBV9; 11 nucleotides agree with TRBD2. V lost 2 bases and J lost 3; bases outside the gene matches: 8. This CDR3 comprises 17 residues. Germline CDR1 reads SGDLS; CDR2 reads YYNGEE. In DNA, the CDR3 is TGTGCCAGCAGCGTCTGGGGTAGCGGGGGGGAAACAGATACGCAGTATTTT. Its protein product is CASSVWGSGGETDTQYF.

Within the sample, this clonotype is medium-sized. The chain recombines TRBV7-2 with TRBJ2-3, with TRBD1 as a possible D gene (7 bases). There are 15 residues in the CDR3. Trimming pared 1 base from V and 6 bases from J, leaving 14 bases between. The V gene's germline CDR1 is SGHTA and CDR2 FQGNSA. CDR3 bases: TGTGCCAGCAGCTTAGGAGGGGGCGGGGCGGATACGCAGTATTTT. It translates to CASSLGGGGADTQYF.

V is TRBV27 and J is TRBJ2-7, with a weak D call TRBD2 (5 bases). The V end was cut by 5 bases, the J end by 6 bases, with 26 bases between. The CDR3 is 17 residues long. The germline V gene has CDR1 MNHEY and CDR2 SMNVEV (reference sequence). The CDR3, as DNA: TGTGCCAGCAGTCTAAAATCCCCCCGTGTCGGGATGGGCGAGCAGTACTTC. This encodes CASSLKSPRVGMGEQYF.

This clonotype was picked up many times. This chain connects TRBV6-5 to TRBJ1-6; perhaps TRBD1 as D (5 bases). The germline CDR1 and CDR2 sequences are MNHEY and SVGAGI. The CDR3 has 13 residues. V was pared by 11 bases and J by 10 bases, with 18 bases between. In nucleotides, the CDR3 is TGTGCCTGCCAGGGCAGCCTGAGGTCACCCCTCCACTTT. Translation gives CACQGSLRSPLHF.

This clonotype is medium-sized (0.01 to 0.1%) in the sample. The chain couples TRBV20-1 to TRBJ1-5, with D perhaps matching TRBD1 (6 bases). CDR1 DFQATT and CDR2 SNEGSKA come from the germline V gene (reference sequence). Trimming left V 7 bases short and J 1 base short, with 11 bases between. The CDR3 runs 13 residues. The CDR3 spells CSGTEESNQPQHF. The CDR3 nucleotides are TGCAGTGGGACAGAAGAAAGCAATCAGCCCCAGCATTTT.

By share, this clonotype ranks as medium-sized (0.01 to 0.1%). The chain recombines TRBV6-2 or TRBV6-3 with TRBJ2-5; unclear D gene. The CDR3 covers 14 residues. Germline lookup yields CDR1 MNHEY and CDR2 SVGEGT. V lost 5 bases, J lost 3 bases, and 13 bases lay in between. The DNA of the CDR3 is TGTGCCAGCAGTGACCAGAGGTGGGAAGAGACCCAGTACTTC. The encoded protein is CASSDQRWEETQYF.

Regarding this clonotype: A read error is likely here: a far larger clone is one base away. The CDR3 coding sequence is TGTGCCAGCAGCTTCGGGGGAGGACATGAGCAGTTATTC. It specifies CASSFGGGHEQLF. V is TRBV6-6 and J is TRBJ2-1, with D tentatively TRBD2 (6 bases). Germline CDR1 MNHNY, CDR2 SVGAGI (reference sequence). The CDR3 loop spans 13 amino acids.

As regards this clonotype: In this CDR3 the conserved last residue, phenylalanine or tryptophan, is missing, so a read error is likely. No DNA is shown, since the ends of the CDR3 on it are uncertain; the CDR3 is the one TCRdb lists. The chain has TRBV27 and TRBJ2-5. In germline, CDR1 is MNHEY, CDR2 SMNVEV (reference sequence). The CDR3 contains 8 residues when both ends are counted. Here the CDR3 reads CASSSPNS.

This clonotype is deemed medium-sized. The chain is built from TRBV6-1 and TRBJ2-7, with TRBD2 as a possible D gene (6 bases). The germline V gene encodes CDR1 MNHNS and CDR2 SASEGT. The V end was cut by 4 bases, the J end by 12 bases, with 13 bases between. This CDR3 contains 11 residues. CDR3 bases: TGTGCCAGCAGTGCCGGGAGCTCCCCGTACTTC. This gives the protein CASSAGSSPYF.

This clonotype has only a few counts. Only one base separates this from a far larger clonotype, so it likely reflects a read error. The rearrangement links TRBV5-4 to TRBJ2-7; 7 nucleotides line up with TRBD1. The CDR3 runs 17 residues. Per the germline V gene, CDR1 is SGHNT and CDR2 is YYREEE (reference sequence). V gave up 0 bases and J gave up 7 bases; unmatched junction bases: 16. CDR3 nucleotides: TGTGCCAGCAGCTTGGCCGGAACAGGGGTCGGACACAATGAGCAGTACTTC. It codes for CASSLAGTGVGHNEQYF.

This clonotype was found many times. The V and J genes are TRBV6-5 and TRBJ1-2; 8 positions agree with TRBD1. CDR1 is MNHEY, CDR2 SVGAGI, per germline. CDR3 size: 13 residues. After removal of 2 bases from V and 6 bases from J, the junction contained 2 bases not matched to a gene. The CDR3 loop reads CASSYTTGDGYTF. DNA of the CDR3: TGTGCCAGCAGTTACACGACAGGGGATGGCTACACCTTC.

Here the CDR3 reads CASSPWGGGDTQYF. CDR3 DNA sequence: TGTGCCAGCAGTCCCTGGGGCGGGGGGGATACGCAGTATTTT. The chain is built from TRBV6-5 and TRBJ2-3, with 8 bases fitting TRBD2. Germline assignment: CDR1 MNHEY and CDR2 SVGAGI. The CDR3 totals 14 residues. J gave up 6 bases and V 5 bases, and 7 bases lay outside the gene matches.

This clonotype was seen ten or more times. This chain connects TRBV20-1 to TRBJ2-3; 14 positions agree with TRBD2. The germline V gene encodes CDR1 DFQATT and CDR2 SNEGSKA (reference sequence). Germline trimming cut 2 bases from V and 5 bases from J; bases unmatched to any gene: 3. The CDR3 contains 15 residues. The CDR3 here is CSARRLAGGGDTQYF. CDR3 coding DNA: TGCAGTGCTAGAAGACTAGCGGGGGGGGGAGATACGCAGTATTTT.

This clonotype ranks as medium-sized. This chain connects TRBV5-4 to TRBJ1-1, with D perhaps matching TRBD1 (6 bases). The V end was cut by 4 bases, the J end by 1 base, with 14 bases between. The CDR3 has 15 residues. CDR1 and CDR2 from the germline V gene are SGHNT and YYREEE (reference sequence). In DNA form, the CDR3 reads TGTGCCAGCAGCAGCTATAGACAGGCGAACACTGAAGCTTTCTTT. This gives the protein CASSSYRQANTEAFF. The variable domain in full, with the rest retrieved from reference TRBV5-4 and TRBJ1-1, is ETGVTQSPTHLIKTRGQQVTLRCSSQSGHNTVSWYQQALGQGPQFIFQYYREEENGRGNFPPRFSGLQFPNYSSELNVNALELDDSALYLCASSSYRQANTEAFFGQGTRLTVV.

The CDR3 region is CASSPPGQGVASTEAFF. The CDR3 DNA follows: TGTGCCAGCAGTCCCCCGGGACAGGGGGTAGCGAGCACTGAAGCTTTCTTT. The gene calls are TRBV6-6 and TRBJ1-1, with 11 bases matching TRBD1. The junction had 12 bases not matched to a gene; V was cut back by 5 bases and J by 4 bases. Germline V gene lookup returns CDR1 MNHNY and CDR2 SVGAGI (reference sequence). This CDR3 has 17 residues.

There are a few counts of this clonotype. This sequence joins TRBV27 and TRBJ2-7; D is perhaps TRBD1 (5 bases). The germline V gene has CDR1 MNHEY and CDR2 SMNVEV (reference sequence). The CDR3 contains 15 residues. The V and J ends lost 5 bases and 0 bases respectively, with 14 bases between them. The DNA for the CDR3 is TGTGCCAGCAGTGGTGGTAGGGGCCTCTCCTACGAGCAGTACTTC. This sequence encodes CASSGGRGLSYEQYF.

CDR3 residues: CSAVTHSSGGVDTQYF. The CDR3 DNA reads TGCAGTGCCGTTACTCATTCAAGCGGGGGGGTCGATACGCAGTATTTT. V gene TRBV20-1 combines with J gene TRBJ2-3; 10 nucleotides align to TRBD2. V lost 6 bases to trimming and J lost 6 bases; unmatched junction nucleotides: 15. Germline values: CDR1 DFQATT, CDR2 SNEGSKA (reference sequence). The CDR3 has 16 amino acids.

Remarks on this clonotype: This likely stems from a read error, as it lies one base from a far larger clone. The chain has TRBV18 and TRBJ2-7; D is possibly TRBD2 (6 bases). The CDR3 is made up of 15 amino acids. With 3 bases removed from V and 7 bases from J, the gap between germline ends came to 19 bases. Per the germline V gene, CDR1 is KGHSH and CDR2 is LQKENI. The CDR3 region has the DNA TGTGCCAGCTCACCGGAGGGGTATGCTATCGATGAGCAGTACTTC. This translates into CASSPEGYAIDEQYF.

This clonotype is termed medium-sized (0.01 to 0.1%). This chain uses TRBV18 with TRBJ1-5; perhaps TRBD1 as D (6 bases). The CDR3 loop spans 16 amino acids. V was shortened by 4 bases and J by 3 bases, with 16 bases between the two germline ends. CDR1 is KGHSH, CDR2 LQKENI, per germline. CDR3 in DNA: TGTGCCAGCTCACTGATGGGGGCAGGAATCAATCAGCCCCAGCATTTT. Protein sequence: CASSLMGAGINQPQHF.

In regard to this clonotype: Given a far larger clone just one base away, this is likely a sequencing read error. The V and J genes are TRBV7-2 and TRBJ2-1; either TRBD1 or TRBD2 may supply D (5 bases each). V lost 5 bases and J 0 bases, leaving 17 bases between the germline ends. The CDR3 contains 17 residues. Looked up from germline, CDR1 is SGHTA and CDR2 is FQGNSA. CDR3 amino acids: CTSSLMLRESSYNEQFF. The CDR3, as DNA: TGTACCAGCAGCCTTATGCTCAGGGAGTCCTCCTACAATGAGCAGTTCTTC. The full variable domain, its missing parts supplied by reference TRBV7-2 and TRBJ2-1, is GAGVSQSPSNKVTEKGKDVELRCDPISGHTALYWYRQSLGQGLEFLIYFQGNSAPDKSGLPSDRFSAERTGGSVSTLTIQRTQQEDSAVYLCTSSLMLRESSYNEQFFGPGTRLTVL.